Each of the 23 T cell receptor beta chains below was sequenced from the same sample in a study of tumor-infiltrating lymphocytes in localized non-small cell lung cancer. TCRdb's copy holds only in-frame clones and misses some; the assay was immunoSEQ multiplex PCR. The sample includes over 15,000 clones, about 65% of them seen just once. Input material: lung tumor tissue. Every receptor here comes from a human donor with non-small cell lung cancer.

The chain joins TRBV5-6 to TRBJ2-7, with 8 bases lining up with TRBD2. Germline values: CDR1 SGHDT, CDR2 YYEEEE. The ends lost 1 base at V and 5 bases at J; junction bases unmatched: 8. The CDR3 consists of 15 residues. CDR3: CASSLYGSLADEQYF. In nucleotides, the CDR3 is TGTGCCAGCAGCTTGTACGGGTCACTAGCGGACGAGCAGTACTTC.

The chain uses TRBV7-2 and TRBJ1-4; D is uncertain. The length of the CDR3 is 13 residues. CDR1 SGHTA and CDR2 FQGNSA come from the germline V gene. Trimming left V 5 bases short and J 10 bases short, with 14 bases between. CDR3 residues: CASSASPSGKLFF. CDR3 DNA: TGTGCCAGCAGCGCGTCCCCGAGTGGAAAACTGTTTTTT.

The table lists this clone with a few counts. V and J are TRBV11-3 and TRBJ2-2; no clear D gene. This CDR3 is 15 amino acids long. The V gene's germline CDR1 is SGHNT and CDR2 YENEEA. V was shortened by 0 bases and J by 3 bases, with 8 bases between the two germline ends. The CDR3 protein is CASSLDGYDTGELFF. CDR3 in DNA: TGTGCCAGCAGCTTAGACGGGTACGACACCGGGGAGCTGTTTTTT.

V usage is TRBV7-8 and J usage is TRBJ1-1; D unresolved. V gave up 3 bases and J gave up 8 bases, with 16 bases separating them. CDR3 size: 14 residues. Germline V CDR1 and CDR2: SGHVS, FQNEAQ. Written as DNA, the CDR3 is TGTGCCAGCAGCTTCGAGATGGGTCCGACGGAAGCTTTCTTT. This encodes CASSFEMGPTEAFF.

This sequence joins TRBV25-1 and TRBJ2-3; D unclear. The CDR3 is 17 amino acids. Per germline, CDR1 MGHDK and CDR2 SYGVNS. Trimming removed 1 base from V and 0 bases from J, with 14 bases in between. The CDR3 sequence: CASSELGLGSSTDTQYF. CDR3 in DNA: TGTGCCAGCAGTGAATTAGGGCTAGGCTCTAGCACAGATACGCAGTATTTT.

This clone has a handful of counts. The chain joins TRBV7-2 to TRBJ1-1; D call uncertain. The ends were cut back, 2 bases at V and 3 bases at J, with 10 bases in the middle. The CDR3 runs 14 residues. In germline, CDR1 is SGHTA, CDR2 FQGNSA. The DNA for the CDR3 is TGTGCCAGCAGCTTATACGGGGTGGACACTGAAGCTTTCTTT. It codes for CASSLYGVDTEAFF.

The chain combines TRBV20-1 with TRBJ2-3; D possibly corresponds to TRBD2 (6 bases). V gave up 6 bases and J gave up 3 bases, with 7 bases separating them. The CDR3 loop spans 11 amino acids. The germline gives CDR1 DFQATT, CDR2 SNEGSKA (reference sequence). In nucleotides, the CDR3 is TGCAGTGCCCGGGAGACAGATACGCAGTATTTT. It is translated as CSARETDTQYF.

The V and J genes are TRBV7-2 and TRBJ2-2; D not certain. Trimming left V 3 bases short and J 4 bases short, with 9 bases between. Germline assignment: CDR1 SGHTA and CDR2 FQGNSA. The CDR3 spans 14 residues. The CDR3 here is CASSFQGITGELFF. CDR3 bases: TGTGCCAGCAGCTTTCAAGGGATCACCGGGGAGCTGTTTTTT.

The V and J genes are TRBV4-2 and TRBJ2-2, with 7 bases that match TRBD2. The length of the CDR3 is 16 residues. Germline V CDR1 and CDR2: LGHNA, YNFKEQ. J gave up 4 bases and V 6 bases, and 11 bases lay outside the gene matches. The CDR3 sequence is CASRQFIAGGTGELFF. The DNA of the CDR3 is TGTGCCAGCAGACAGTTTATAGCGGGCGGCACCGGGGAGCTGTTTTTT.

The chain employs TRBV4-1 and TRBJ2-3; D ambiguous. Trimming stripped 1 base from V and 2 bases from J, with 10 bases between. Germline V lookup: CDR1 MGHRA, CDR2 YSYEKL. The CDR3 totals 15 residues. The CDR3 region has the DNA TGCGCCAGCAGCCAAGGCCAGGTCTTCACAGATACGCAGTATTTT. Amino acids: CASSQGQVFTDTQYF.

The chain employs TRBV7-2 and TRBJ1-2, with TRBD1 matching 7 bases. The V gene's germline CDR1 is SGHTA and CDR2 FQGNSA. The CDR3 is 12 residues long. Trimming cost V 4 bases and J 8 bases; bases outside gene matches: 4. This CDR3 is CASSSTGLGYTF. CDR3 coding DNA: TGTGCCAGCAGCTCGACAGGGTTAGGCTACACCTTC.

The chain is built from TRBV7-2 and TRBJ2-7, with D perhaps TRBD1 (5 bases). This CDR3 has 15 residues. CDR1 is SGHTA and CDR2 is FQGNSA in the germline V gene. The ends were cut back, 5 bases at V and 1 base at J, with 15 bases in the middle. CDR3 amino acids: CASSPAAKGSYEQYF. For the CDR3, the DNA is TGTGCCAGCAGCCCGGCGGCCAAGGGGTCCTACGAGCAGTACTTC.

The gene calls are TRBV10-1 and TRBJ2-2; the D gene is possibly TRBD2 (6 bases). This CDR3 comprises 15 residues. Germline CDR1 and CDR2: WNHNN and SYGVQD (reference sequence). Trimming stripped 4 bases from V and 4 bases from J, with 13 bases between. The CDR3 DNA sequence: TGCGCCAGCAGTGGCAGGGTCGGGGGCACCGGGGAGCTGTTTTTT. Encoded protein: CASSGRVGGTGELFF.

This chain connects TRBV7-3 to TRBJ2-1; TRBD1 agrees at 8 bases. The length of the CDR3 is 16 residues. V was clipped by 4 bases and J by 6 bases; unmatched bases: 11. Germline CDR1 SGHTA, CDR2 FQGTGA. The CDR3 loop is CASSSYRDRLTNEQFF. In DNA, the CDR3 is TGTGCCAGCAGCTCTTACCGGGACAGGTTGACCAATGAGCAGTTCTTC. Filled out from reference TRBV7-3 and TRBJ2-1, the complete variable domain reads GAGVSQTPSNKVTEKGKYVELRCDPISGHTALYWYRQSLGQGPEFLIYFQGTGAADDSGLPNDRFFAVRPEGSVSTLKIQRTERGDSAVYLCASSSYRDRLTNEQFFGPGTRLTVL.

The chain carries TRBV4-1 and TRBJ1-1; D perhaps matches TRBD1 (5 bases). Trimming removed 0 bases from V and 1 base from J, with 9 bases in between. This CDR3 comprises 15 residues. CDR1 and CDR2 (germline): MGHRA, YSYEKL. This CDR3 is CASSQEVGTNTEAFF. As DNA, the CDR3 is TGCGCCAGCAGCCAAGAGGTGGGGACGAACACTGAAGCTTTCTTT.

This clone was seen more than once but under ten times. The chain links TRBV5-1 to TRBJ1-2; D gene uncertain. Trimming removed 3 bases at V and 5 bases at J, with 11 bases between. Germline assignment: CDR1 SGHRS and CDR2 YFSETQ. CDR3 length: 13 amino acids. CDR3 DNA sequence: TGCGCCAGCAGCTCATGGGCTGGTTATGGCTACACCTTC. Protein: CASSSWAGYGYTF.

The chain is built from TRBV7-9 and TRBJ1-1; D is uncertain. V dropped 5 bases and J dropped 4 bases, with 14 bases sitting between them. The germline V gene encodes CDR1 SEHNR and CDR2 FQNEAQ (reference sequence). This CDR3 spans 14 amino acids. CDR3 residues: CASSRLGKGTEAFF. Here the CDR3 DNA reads TGTGCCAGCAGCCGACTCGGGAAGGGCACTGAAGCTTTCTTT.

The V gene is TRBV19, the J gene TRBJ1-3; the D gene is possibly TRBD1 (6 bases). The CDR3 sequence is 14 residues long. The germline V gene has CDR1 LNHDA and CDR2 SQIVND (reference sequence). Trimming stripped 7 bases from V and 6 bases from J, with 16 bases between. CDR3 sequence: CASKLGTSENTIYF. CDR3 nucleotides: TGTGCCAGTAAACTCGGGACATCCGAAAACACCATATATTTT.

The CDR3: CSVDRGWETQYF. In DNA form, the CDR3 reads TGCAGCGTGGACAGGGGCTGGGAGACCCAGTACTTC. V gene TRBV29-1 combines with J gene TRBJ2-5; 9 nucleotides match TRBD1. J was trimmed by 5 bases and V by 6 bases; bases with no gene match: 4. The CDR3 spans 12 residues. The germline CDR1 and CDR2 sequences are SQVTM and ANQGSEA.

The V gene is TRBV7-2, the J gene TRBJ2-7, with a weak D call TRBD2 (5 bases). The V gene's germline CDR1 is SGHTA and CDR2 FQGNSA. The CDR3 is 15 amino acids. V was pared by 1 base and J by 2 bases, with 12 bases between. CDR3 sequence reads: CASSLGSTGTYEQYF. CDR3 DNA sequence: TGTGCCAGCAGCTTAGGATCTACGGGAACCTACGAGCAGTACTTC.

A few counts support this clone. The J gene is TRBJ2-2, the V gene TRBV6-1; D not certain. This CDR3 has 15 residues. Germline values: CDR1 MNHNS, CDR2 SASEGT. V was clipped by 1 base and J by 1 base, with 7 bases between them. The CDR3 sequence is CASSEVQLNTGELFF. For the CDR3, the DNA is TGTGCCAGCAGTGAAGTACAGCTGAACACCGGGGAGCTGTTTTTT.

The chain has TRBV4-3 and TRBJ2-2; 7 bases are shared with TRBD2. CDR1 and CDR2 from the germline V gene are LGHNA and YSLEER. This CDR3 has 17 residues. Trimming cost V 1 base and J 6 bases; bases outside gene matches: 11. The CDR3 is CASSQGPQGGFPGELFF. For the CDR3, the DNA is TGCGCCAGCAGCCAAGGGCCCCAGGGAGGGTTCCCCGGGGAGCTGTTTTTT.

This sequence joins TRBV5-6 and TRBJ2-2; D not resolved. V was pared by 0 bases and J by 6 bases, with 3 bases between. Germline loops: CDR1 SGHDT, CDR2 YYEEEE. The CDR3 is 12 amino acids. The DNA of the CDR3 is TGTGCCAGCAGCTTGGAAGCCGGGGAGCTGTTTTTT. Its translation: CASSLEAGELFF.